This T cell receptor beta chain was found in a study of OX40 agonist ivuxolimab in advanced cancers. Study-level background: Patients were treated with ivuxolimab, an agonistic anti-OX40 (CD134) antibody.

The germline V gene has CDR1 WSHSY and CDR2 SAAADI. The V end was cut by 3 bases, the J end by 6 bases, with 15 bases between. The CDR3 consists of 15 residues. Produced via immunoSEQ multiplex PCR; TCRdb's table is partial and in-frame only. The sample carries some 50,000 clones, roughly four fifths recorded once. The study's findings and limits: At 0.1 to 3.0 mg/kg, CD4+ and CD8+ blood T cells expanded clonally by week 6.

This clone was seen just once. Its antigen is as yet unknown. V and J are TRBV10-2 and TRBJ2-1, with D uncertain. The source of this sequence is an adult with an advanced solid tumor such as melanoma, head and neck, liver or kidney cancer. Sequencing was performed on CD4+ or CD8+ T cells sorted from blood, taken in a trial of the OX40 agonist ivuxolimab. CDR3 nucleotide sequence: TGCGCCAGCAGTGAAGGAGCCACGGATACCAATGAGCAGTTCTTC. Its translation: CASSEGATDTNEQFF.